The clone carrying this TCR beta chain was seen a few times. Its antigen remains unknown. This sample was included in a study of CD8 T cells in ankylosing spondylitis. Findings and limits, study-wide: A TCR beta motif made of several highly homologous variants seemed typical of ankylosing spondylitis blood.

V was clipped by 6 bases and J by 1 base, with 12 bases between them. CDR3 length: 14 residues. From germline, CDR1 is MNHEY and CDR2 SMNVEV (reference sequence). For TCR beta, libraries came from quantitative 5'-RACE with molecular barcodes. One entry per CDR3 protein, called by TCRdb with MiXCR from the 5' RACE reads. In the table there are 25,000 to 35,000 distinct CDR3 sequences, about 30% of which are singletons. This clonotype originated in a male donor with ankylosing spondylitis. Sample: synovial fluid, either unsorted or a sorted T cell fraction (not recorded which). The chain uses TRBV27 and TRBJ1-1, with a tentative D call TRBD1 (6 bases). The CDR3 region is CASSPGQSNTEAFF. CDR3 bases: TGTGCCAGCAGCCCAGGACAGTCGAACACTGAAGCTTTCTTT.